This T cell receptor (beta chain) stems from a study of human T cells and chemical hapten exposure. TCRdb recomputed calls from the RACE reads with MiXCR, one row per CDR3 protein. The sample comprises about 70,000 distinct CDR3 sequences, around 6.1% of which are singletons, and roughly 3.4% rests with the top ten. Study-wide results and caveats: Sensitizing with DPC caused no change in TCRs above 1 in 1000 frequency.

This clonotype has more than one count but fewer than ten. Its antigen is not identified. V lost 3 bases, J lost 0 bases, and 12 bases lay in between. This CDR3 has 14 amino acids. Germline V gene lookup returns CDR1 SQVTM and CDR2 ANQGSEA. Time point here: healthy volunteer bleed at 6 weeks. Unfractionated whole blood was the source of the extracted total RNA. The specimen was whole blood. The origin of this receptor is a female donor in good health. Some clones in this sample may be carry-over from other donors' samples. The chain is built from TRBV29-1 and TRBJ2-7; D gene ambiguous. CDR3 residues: CSVEYGASSYEQYF. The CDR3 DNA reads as TGCAGCGTTGAGTACGGAGCAAGCTCCTACGAGCAGTACTTC.